This TCR beta chain was captured in a study of OX40 agonist ivuxolimab in advanced cancers. Study information: Head and neck, renal cell, melanoma or hepatocellular carcinoma were the cancers that dose-escalation patients had. Two patients with cutaneous melanoma and one with hepatocellular carcinoma, three in total, showed partial responses. The study, taken as a whole, reports: By week 6 at 0.1 to 3.0 mg/kg, blood CD4+ and CD8+ T cells had expanded clonally.

Profiled with immunoSEQ multiplex PCR; TCRdb holds only in-frame clones, not every one. The sample has about 60,000 clones; roughly four fifths are singletons. Notes on this clone: Its antigen is undetermined.

The receptor was isolated from an adult with an advanced solid tumor such as melanoma, head and neck, liver or kidney cancer. This material consisted of CD4+ or CD8+ T cells sorted from blood, taken in a trial of the OX40 agonist ivuxolimab.

CDR3 sequence (DNA): TGTGCCAGCGGGACGCAGATCTACGAGCAGTACTTC. Residues: CASGTQIYEQYF. This chain uses TRBV6-5 with TRBJ2-7; D might be TRBD1 or TRBD2, each matching 5 bases. CDR1 MNHEY and CDR2 SVGAGI come from the germline V gene. The CDR3 has 12 residues. V lost 8 bases and J lost 3, with 11 bases in between.